This T cell receptor beta chain derives from a study of blood T cell repertoires in COVID-19. Generated by immunoSEQ multiplex PCR, the TCRdb table keeps only in-frame clones and is missing some. The sample consists of nearly 50,000 clones, approximately 85% of them appearing once. Trimming stripped 0 bases from V and 8 bases from J, with 10 bases between. Germline V gene lookup returns CDR1 SQVTM and CDR2 ANQGSEA. This CDR3 contains 13 residues. The sample was peripheral blood. The origin of this receptor is a human donor in a cohort sampled during active COVID-19. This rearrangement joins TRBV29-1 to TRBJ1-4; D is possibly TRBD1 (6 bases). The CDR3 coding sequence is TGCAGCGTTGAAGAGGGGGCACAAGAAAAACTGTTTTTT. Protein: CSVEEGAQEKLFF.